This record concerns one TCR beta chain sequence. Antigen: not known. The DNA ends 3 residues before the CDR3 does, and the rest of the CDR3 is filled in from the germline J gene. The sample comes from a study of T cells in women clearing cervical HPV infection. Study-wide results and limits: T-cell numbers per sample were unknown and may explain richness differences.

Assay used: immunoSEQ multiplex PCR; TCRdb lists only in-frame clones, some missing. The listing contains roughly 35,000 clones. With 5 bases clipped from V and 8 bases from J, the junction kept 14 bases outside the gene matches. CDR3 length: 16 residues. Germline CDR1 and CDR2: SGHVS and FNYEAQ. Specimen: blood buffy coat. The chain couples TRBV7-6 to TRBJ2-1; 8 bases match TRBD1. The receptor comes from a woman aged 18 to 75 with a cervical HPV16 infection that either progressed to CIN3+ or cleared (not recorded which). The CDR3 DNA, read in part, is TGTGCCAGCAGCCGATCTTATCAGGGGGCGGACGATGAG. Residues: CASSRSYQGADDE. The whole CDR3 region reads CASSRSYQGADDEQFF.